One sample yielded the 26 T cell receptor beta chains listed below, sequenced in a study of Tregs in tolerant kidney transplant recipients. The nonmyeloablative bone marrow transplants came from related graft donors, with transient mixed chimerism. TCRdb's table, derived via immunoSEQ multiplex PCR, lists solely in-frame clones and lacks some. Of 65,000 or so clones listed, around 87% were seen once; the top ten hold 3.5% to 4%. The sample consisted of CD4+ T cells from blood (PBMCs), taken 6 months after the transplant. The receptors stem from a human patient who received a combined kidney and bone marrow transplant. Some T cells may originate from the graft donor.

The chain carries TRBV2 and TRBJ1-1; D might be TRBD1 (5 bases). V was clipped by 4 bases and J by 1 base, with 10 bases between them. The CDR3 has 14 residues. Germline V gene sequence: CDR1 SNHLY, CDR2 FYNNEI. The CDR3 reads CASSGETENTEAFF. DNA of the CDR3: TGTGCCAGCAGTGGAGAGACAGAGAACACTGAAGCTTTCTTT.

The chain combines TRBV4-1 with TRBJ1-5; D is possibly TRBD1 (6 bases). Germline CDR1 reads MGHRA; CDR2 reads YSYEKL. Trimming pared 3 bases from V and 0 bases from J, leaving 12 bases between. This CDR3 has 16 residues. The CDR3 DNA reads TGCGCCAGCAGCCACCCGACAGGATTTAGCAATCAGCCCCAGCATTTT. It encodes CASSHPTGFSNQPQHF.

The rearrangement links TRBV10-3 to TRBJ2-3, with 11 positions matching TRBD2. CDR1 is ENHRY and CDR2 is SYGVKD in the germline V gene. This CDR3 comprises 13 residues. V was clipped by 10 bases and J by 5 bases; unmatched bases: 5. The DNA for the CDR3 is TGTGCCACCAGGGGGACTAGCGGAGATACGCAGTATTTT. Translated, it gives CATRGTSGDTQYF.

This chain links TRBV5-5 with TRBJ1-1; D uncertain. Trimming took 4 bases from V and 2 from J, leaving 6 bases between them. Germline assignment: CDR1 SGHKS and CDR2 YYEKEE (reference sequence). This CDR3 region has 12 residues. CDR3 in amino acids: CASSLSNTEAFF. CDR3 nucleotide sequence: TGTGCCAGCAGCCTCTCCAACACTGAAGCTTTCTTT.

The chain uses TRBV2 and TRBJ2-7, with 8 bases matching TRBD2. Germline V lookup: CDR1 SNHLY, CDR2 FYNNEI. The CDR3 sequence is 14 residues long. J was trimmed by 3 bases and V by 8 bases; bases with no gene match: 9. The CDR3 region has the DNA TGTGCCAGCGGAGTCGGGGGGGCCGACTACGAGCAGTACTTC. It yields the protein CASGVGGADYEQYF.

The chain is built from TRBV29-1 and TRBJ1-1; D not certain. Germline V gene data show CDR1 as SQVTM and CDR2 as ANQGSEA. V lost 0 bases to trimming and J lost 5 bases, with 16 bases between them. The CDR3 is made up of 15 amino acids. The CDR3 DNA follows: TGCAGCGTTGAAGATCTAAGGAGGTCCGGGACTGAAGCTTTCTTT. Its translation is CSVEDLRRSGTEAFF.

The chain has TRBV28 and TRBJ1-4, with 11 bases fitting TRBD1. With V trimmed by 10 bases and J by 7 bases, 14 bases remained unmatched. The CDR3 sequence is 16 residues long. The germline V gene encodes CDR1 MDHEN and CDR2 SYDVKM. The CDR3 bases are TGTGCCACCCTAGGCCGGGACAGGGGGTATAGTGAAAAACTGTTTTTT. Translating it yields CATLGRDRGYSEKLFF.

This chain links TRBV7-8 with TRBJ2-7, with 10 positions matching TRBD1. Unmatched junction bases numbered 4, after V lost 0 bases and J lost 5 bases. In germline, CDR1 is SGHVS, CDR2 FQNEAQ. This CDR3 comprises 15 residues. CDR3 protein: CASSLAGTGVHEQYF. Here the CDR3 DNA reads TGTGCCAGCAGCTTAGCTGGGACAGGGGTCCACGAGCAGTACTTC.

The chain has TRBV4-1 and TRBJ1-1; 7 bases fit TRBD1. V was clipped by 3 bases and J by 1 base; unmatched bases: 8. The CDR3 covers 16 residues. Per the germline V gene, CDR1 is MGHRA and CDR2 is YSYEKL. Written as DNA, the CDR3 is TGCGCCAGCAGCCAGGGTCCCACAGGGGAGAACACTGAAGCTTTCTTT. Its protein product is CASSQGPTGENTEAFF.

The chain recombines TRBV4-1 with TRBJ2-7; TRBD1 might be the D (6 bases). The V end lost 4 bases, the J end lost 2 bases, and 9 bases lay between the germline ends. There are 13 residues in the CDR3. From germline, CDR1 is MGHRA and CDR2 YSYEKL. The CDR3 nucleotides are TGCGCCAGCAGCCCAGGGACAACCTACGAGCAGTACTTC. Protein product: CASSPGTTYEQYF.

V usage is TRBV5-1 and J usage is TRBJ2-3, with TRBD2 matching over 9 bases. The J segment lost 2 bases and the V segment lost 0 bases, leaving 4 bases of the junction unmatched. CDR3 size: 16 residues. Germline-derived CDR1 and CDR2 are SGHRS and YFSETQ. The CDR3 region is CASSLGLAEYTDTQYF. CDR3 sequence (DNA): TGCGCCAGCAGCTTGGGACTAGCGGAGTACACAGATACGCAGTATTTT.

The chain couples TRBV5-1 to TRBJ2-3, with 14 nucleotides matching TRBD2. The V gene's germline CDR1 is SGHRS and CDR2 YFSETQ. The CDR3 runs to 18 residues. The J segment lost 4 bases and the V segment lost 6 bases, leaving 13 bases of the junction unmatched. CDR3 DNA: TGCGCCAGCACGCTGGGGGTTGGGACTAGCGGGAGTCCAGATACGCAGTATTTT. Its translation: CASTLGVGTSGSPDTQYF.

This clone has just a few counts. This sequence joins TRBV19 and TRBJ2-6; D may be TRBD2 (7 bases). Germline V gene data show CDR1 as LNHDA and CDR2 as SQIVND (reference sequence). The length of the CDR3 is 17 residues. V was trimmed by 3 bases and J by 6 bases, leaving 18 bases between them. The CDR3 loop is CASSMWGGGTLANVLTF. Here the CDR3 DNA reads TGTGCCAGTAGTATGTGGGGGGGCGGGACGCTGGCCAACGTCCTGACTTTC.

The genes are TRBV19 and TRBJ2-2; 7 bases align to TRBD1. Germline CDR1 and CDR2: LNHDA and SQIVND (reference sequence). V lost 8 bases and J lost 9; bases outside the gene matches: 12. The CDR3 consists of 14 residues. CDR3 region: CASSKGQPPRELFF. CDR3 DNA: TGTGCCAGTTCCAAGGGACAGCCTCCCCGGGAGCTGTTTTTT. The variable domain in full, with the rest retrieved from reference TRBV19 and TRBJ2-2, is DGGITQSPKYLFRKEGQNVTLSCEQNLNHDAMYWYRQDPGQGLRLIYYSQIVNDFQKGDIAEGYSVSREKKESFPLTVTSAQKNPTAFYLCASSKGQPPRELFFGEGSRLTVL.

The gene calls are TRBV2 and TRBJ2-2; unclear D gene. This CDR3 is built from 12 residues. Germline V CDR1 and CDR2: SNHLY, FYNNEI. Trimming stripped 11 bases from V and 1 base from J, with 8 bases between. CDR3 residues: CAGTENTGELFF. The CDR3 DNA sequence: TGTGCCGGCACAGAGAACACCGGGGAGCTGTTTTTT.

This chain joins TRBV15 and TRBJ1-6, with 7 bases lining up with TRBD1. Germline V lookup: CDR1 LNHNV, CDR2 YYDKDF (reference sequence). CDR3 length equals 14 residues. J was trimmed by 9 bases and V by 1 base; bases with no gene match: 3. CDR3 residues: CATSRGQGISPLHF. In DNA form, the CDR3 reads TGTGCCACCAGCAGAGGACAGGGTATTTCACCCCTCCACTTT.

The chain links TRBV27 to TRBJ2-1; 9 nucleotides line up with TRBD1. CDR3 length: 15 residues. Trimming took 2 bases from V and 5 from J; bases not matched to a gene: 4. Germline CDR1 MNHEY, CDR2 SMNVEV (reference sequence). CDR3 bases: TGTGCCAGCAGTTTACCACGGACAGGGGACAATGAGCAGTTCTTC. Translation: CASSLPRTGDNEQFF.

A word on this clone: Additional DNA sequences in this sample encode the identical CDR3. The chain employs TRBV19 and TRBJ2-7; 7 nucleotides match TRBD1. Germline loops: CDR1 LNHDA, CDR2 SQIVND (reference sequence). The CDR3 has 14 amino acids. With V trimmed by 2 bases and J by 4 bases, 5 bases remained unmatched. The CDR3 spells CASSIRTGPYEQYF. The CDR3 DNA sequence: TGTGCCAGTAGTATACGGACAGGACCGTACGAGCAGTACTTC.

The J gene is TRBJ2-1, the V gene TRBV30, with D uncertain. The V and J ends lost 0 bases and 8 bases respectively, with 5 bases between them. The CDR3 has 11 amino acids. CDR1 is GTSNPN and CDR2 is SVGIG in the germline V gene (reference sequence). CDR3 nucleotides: TGTGCCTGGAGTGTCGTTTATGAGCAGTTCTTC. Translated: CAWSVVYEQFF.

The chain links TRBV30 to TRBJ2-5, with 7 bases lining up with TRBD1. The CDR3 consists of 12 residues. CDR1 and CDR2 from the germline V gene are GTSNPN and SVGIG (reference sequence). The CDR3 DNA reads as TGTGCTCGACAGGGTAAACGGGAGACCCAGTACTTC. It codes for CARQGKRETQYF. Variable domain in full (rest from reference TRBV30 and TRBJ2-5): SQTIHQWPATLVQPVGSPLSLECTVEGTSNPNLYWYRQAAGRGLQLLFYSVGIGQISSEVPQNLSASRPQDRQFILSSKKLLLSDSGFYLCARQGKRETQYFGPGTRLLVL.

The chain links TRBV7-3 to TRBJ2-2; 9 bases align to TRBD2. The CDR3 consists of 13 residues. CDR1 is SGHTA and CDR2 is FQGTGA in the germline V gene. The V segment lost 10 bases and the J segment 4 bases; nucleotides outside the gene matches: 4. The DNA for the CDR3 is TGTGCCACAGGACTAGCGTCCACCGGGGAGCTGTTTTTT. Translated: CATGLASTGELFF.

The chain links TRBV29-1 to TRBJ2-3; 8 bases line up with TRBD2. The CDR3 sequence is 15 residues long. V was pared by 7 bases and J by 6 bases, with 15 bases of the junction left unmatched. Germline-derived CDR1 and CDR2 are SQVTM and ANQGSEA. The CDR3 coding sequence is TGCAGCGGCACGGGGCTAGCGGGCCCCGGTGATACGCAGTATTTT. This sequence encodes CSGTGLAGPGDTQYF.

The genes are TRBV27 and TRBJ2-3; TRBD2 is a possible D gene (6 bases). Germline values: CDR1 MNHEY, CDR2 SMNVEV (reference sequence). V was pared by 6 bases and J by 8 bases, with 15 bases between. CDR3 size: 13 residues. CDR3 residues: CASRRGPLGTQYF. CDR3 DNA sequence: TGTGCCAGCAGGCGGGGCCCCCTAGGTACGCAGTATTTT.

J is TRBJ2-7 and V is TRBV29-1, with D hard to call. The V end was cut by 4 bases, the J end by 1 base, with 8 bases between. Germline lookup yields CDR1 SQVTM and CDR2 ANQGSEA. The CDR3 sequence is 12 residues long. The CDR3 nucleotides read TGCAGCGTTGGCGCCTGGTCCTACGAGCAGTACTTC. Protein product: CSVGAWSYEQYF.

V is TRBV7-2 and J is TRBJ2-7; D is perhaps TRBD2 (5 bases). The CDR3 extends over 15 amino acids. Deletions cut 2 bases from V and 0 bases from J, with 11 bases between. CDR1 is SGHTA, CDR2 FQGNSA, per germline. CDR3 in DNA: TGTGCCAGCAGCTTAAGCGCGGGTAGCTCCTACGAGCAGTACTTC. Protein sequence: CASSLSAGSSYEQYF.

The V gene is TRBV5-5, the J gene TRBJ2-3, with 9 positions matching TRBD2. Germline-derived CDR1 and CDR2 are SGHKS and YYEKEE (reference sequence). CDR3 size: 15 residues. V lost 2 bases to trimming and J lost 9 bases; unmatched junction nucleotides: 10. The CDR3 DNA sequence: TGTGCCAGCAGCTTAACAAGCGGGGGGCCGGGGACGCAGTATTTT. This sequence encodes CASSLTSGGPGTQYF.